The 26 T cell receptor beta chains given below trace back to one sample, sequenced in a study of blood T cell repertoires in COVID-19. Measured with immunoSEQ multiplex PCR; TCRdb has only the in-frame clones, and not every one. The sample contains about 410,000 clones, roughly 89% of which appear only once. Sequencing used PBMCs or T cells enriched from blood (not recorded which). These receptors came from a woman in her 30s who had recovered from COVID-19.

The rearrangement links TRBV7-8 to TRBJ2-6, with TRBD2 as a possible D gene (7 bases). The CDR3 covers 17 residues. Germline V gene sequence: CDR1 SGHVS, CDR2 FQNEAQ. The V end lost 0 bases, the J end lost 2 bases, and 11 bases lay between the germline ends. The CDR3 loop is CASSLAKGGAGANVLTF. The CDR3 bases are TGTGCCAGCAGCTTAGCCAAGGGGGGGGCTGGGGCCAACGTCCTGACTTTC.

The V call is TRBV18, the J call TRBJ1-1; the match to TRBD1 covers 9 bases. V trimming: 3 bases; J trimming: 8 bases; junction bases outside the gene matches: 1. The CDR3 has 12 residues. Germline V gene lookup returns CDR1 KGHSH and CDR2 LQKENI. This chain's CDR3 is CASSPGQGEAFF. DNA for the CDR3: TGTGCCAGCTCACCGGGACAGGGCGAAGCTTTCTTT.

In regard to this clone: One junction end disagrees with the germline gene, perhaps due to a read error. The same CDR3 arises from other DNA sequences in this sample as well. The chain recombines TRBV13 with TRBJ2-7; TRBD1 matches 11 bases. The germline V gene encodes CDR1 PRHDT and CDR2 FYEKMQ (reference sequence). This CDR3 spans 15 amino acids. DNA of the CDR3: TGTGCTAGCAGCTTAGAGGGACAGGGGGTCTACGAGCAGTACTTC. Translating gives CASSLEGQGVYEQYF.

This rearrangement joins TRBV5-1 to TRBJ2-7; TRBD1 is a possible D gene (5 bases). V gave up 2 bases and J gave up 3 bases, with 9 bases separating them. The CDR3 extends over 13 amino acids. The germline V gene encodes CDR1 SGHRS and CDR2 YFSETQ. The CDR3 DNA is TGCGCCAGCAGCTTAGGGGTTTACTACGAGCAGTACTTC. This encodes CASSLGVYYEQYF.

This clone was detected once. The genes are TRBV4-2 and TRBJ2-7; 8 nucleotides line up with TRBD2. J was trimmed by 0 bases and V by 2 bases; bases with no gene match: 9. The CDR3 extends over 17 amino acids. CDR1 and CDR2 from the germline V gene are LGHNA and YNFKEQ. CDR3 in DNA: TGTGCCAGCAGCCAAATACAAGGGACTAGGGGCTCCTACGAGCAGTACTTC. Its protein is CASSQIQGTRGSYEQYF.

This rearrangement joins TRBV9 to TRBJ2-7, with D perhaps TRBD2 (6 bases). Trimming removed 0 bases from V and 2 bases from J, with 9 bases in between. Per germline, CDR1 SGDLS and CDR2 YYNGEE. This CDR3 contains 14 residues. CDR3 DNA: TGTGCCAGCAGCGTAGGTGGAGGGCCCTACGAGCAGTACTTC. Amino acids: CASSVGGGPYEQYF.

The chain employs TRBV2 and TRBJ2-5, with 8 bases lining up with TRBD2. The CDR3 sequence is 16 residues long. Germline CDR1 SNHLY, CDR2 FYNNEI. V lost 8 bases and J lost 2; bases outside the gene matches: 13. In DNA form, the CDR3 reads TGTGCCAGCCAGACACCGAGCGGGAGTTCGCAAGAGACCCAGTACTTC. Its protein is CASQTPSGSSQETQYF.

The chain links TRBV13 to TRBJ2-1, with a tentative D call TRBD2 (6 bases). The CDR3 runs to 15 residues. CDR1 and CDR2 (germline): PRHDT, FYEKMQ (reference sequence). V lost 6 bases and J 3 bases, leaving 15 bases between the germline ends. In DNA, the CDR3 is TGTGCCAGCAGAACTTGGGAGGTGAGCTACAATGAGCAGTTCTTC. This sequence encodes CASRTWEVSYNEQFF.

The chain carries TRBV24-1 and TRBJ2-2, with 11 nucleotides matching TRBD1. V gave up 6 bases and J gave up 6 bases; unmatched junction bases: 5. Germline V gene data show CDR1 as KGHDR and CDR2 as SFDVKD. The CDR3 spans 15 residues. DNA for the CDR3: TGTGCCACCAGTACCGGGACAGGGGGTGCCGGGGAGCTGTTTTTT. The encoded protein is CATSTGTGGAGELFF.

J is TRBJ1-2 and V is TRBV7-6, with D tentatively TRBD1 (5 bases). CDR3 length: 14 amino acids. Trimming removed 6 bases from V and 5 bases from J, with 16 bases in between. Germline values: CDR1 SGHVS, CDR2 FNYEAQ. In DNA form, the CDR3 reads TGTGCCAGCAGTAACACAGGTGACAGATATGGCTACACCTTC. It yields the protein CASSNTGDRYGYTF. The full variable domain, its missing parts supplied by reference TRBV7-6 and TRBJ1-2, is GAGVSQSPRYKVTKRGQDVALRCDPISGHVSLYWYRQALGQGPEFLTYFNYEAQQDKSGLPNDRFSAERPEGSISTLTIQRTEQRDSAMYRCASSNTGDRYGYTFGSGTRLTVV.

The chain has TRBV14 and TRBJ2-3; 10 bases are shared with TRBD2. With V trimmed by 3 bases and J by 4 bases, 13 bases remained unmatched. The CDR3 contains 18 residues. CDR1 and CDR2 (germline): SGHDN, FVKESK. Written as DNA, the CDR3 is TGTGCCAGCAGCCACCCCCCCTTTACTAGCGGGGAGGCAGATACGCAGTATTTT. Its protein is CASSHPPFTSGEADTQYF.

The chain is built from TRBV4-3 and TRBJ1-5, with 7 bases matching TRBD1. Germline V gives CDR1 LGHNA, CDR2 YSLEER. There are 15 residues in the CDR3. After removal of 1 base from V and 1 base from J, the junction contained 1 base not matched to a gene. The CDR3 DNA reads as TGCGCCAGCAGCCAAGGACAGGGAAGCAATCAGCCCCAGCATTTT. Translated: CASSQGQGSNQPQHF.

This clone was detected only a few times. The chain uses TRBV4-1 and TRBJ2-5; 7 nucleotides line up with TRBD2. CDR1 and CDR2 from the germline V gene are MGHRA and YSYEKL. CDR3 length equals 16 residues. J lost 5 bases, V lost 3 bases, and 12 bases had no gene match. CDR3 sequence (DNA): TGCGCCAGCAGCCAGCCGGTGACGGGGGGAGCGGAGACCCAGTACTTC. Its protein product is CASSQPVTGGAETQYF.

The gene calls are TRBV19 and TRBJ1-2; TRBD1 agrees at 8 bases. CDR3 length equals 15 residues. Germline assignment: CDR1 LNHDA and CDR2 SQIVND (reference sequence). V was pared by 3 bases and J by 2 bases, with 5 bases of the junction left unmatched. DNA of the CDR3: TGTGCCAGTAGTATCGGCCGACAGGGGAACTATGGCTACACCTTC. It is translated as CASSIGRQGNYGYTF.

This clone was seen a handful of times. The chain carries TRBV9 and TRBJ1-5; 7 bases line up with TRBD1. Germline loops: CDR1 SGDLS, CDR2 YYNGEE. The junction had 11 bases not matched to a gene; V was cut back by 3 bases and J by 2 bases. This CDR3 contains 17 residues. The CDR3 nucleotides read TGTGCCAGCAGCGAGCAGACCAGGGGGTTTCGCAATCAGCCCCAGCATTTT. It is translated as CASSEQTRGFRNQPQHF.

The chain joins TRBV6-5 to TRBJ2-1, with 9 bases aligning to TRBD2. Looked up from germline, CDR1 is MNHEY and CDR2 is SVGAGI. This CDR3 comprises 15 residues. Trimming cost V 5 bases and J 9 bases; bases outside gene matches: 11. DNA for the CDR3: TGTGCCAGCAGTAGGGGCCTAGCGGGGCTCTTTGAGCAGTTCTTC. Its protein product is CASSRGLAGLFEQFF.

V and J are TRBV3-1 (or the pseudogene TRBV3-2) and TRBJ2-5; D remains unclear. Trimming cost V 4 bases and J 5 bases, with 8 bases left between them. CDR1 is LGHDT and CDR2 is YNNKEL in the germline V gene (reference sequence). CDR3 size: 12 residues. CDR3 sequence reads: CASSRGRETQYF. CDR3 nucleotide sequence: TGTGCCAGCAGCCGAGGCCGGGAGACCCAGTACTTC.

This clone occurred a few times. J is TRBJ2-7 and V is TRBV4-1, with 7 nucleotides matching TRBD1. The CDR3 covers 14 residues. V dropped 1 base and J dropped 2; count of bases not matched to a gene: 2. CDR1 and CDR2 (germline): MGHRA, YSYEKL. CDR3 nucleotide sequence: TGCGCCAGCAGCCAAGGGGACAGTACCTACGAGCAGTACTTC. Its protein is CASSQGDSTYEQYF.

V gene TRBV19 combines with J gene TRBJ2-1; D ambiguous. The V gene's germline CDR1 is LNHDA and CDR2 SQIVND (reference sequence). The CDR3 contains 11 residues. Between the trimmed V and J ends, which lost 3 bases and 9 bases, there was a span of 6 bases. DNA for the CDR3: TGTGCCAGTAGTATTGGCGGTGAGCAGTTCTTC. Translated, it gives CASSIGGEQFF.

The CDR3 nucleotides read TGCAGTGCCACGATAGACAGGCGGCACACCTTC. Protein: CSATIDRRHTF. This chain uses TRBV20-1 with TRBJ1-2; TRBD1 might be the D (6 bases). CDR1 DFQATT and CDR2 SNEGSKA come from the germline V gene (reference sequence). This CDR3 is 11 amino acids long. V lost 6 bases and J lost 12, with 17 bases in between.

Only one count was recorded for this clone. The chain links TRBV5-6 to TRBJ2-7; 7 bases line up with TRBD1. V lost 4 bases and J lost 7; bases outside the gene matches: 14. Per the germline V gene, CDR1 is SGHDT and CDR2 is YYEEEE. The CDR3 covers 15 residues. The chain's CDR3 is CASSIRDSYSPEQYF. In nucleotides, the CDR3 is TGTGCCAGCAGCATCCGGGACAGCTATTCTCCGGAGCAGTACTTC.

This chain connects TRBV9 to TRBJ2-2; D may be TRBD2 (6 bases). Germline lookup yields CDR1 SGDLS and CDR2 YYNGEE. Trimming removed 4 bases at V and 0 bases at J, with 10 bases between. The CDR3 has 15 amino acids. This CDR3 reads CASSPPGANTGELFF. The CDR3, as DNA: TGTGCCAGCAGCCCACCGGGAGCGAACACCGGGGAGCTGTTTTTT.

The chain carries TRBV4-1 and TRBJ1-1; 7 bases map to TRBD1. Germline V lookup: CDR1 MGHRA, CDR2 YSYEKL. There are 17 residues in the CDR3. J lost 1 base, V lost 1 base, and 9 bases had no gene match. CDR3 nucleotide sequence: TGCGCCAGCAGCCAAGTAGGACAGGCGGTTTCGAACACTGAAGCTTTCTTT. The encoded protein is CASSQVGQAVSNTEAFF.

J is TRBJ2-3 and V is TRBV28; a weak D match, TRBD1 (6 bases). Trimming pared 5 bases from V and 3 bases from J, leaving 18 bases between. CDR3 length: 16 residues. Germline CDR1 reads MDHEN; CDR2 reads SYDVKM. CDR3 protein: CASSPLDRIGTDTQYF. The CDR3 DNA sequence: TGTGCCAGCAGTCCCCTCGACAGGATAGGAACAGATACGCAGTATTTT. The entire variable domain, with the rest obtained from reference TRBV28 and TRBJ2-3, is as follows: DVKVTQSSRYLVKRTGEKVFLECVQDMDHENMFWYRQDPGLGLRLIYFSYDVKMKEKGDIPEGYSVSREKKERFSLILESASTNQTSMYLCASSPLDRIGTDTQYFGPGTRLTVL.

This chain connects TRBV5-4 to TRBJ2-7; 14 bases map to TRBD2. V shed 4 bases, J shed 4 bases, and the junction held 4 bases outside the gene matches. The CDR3 spans 15 residues. Germline-derived CDR1 and CDR2 are SGHNT and YYREEE (reference sequence). The CDR3 is CASSPRTSGGYEQYF. In DNA form, the CDR3 reads TGTGCCAGCAGCCCGAGGACTAGCGGGGGGTACGAGCAGTACTTC.

The genes are TRBV6-5 and TRBJ2-7, with 10 nucleotides matching TRBD2. Looked up from germline, CDR1 is MNHEY and CDR2 is SVGAGI. This CDR3 has 16 amino acids. The V and J ends lost 2 bases and 2 bases, in that order; junction bases with no gene match: 6. The CDR3 DNA is TGTGCCAGCAGTTACCGGCTACTAGCGGGAACCTACGAGCAGTACTTC. It is translated as CASSYRLLAGTYEQYF.